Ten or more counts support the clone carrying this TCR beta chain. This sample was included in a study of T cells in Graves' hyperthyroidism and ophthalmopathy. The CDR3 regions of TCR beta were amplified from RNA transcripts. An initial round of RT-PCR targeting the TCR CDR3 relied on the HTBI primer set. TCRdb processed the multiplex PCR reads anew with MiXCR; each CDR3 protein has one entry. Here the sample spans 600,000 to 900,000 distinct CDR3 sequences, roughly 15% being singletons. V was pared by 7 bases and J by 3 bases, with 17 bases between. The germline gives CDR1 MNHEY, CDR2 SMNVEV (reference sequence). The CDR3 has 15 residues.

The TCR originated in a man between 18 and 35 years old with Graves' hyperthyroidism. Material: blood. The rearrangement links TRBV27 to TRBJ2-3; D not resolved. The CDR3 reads CASTIKARWTDTQYF. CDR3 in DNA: TGTGCCAGCACCATAAAGGCCCGCTGGACAGATACGCAGTATTTT.